A selection of T cell receptor beta chains follows, all from one sample in a study of glioma-infiltrating T cells after dendritic cell vaccination. The assay was immunoSEQ multiplex PCR, and TCRdb's table has in-frame clones only and misses some. The data hold some 70,000 clones, with approximately 85% observed a single time. The sample here was blood, taken before dendritic cell vaccination. These receptors were obtained from a human donor with glioblastoma. CDR3s include the opening cysteine and the closing phenylalanine or tryptophan. D genes are given only for firm matches. The size of a clone is reported for some rows only, either as once, few or many, or as a class for expanded clones.

v_call,d_call,j_call,clone_size,cdr3_nt,cdr3_aa
TRBV2,.,TRBJ1-4,once,TGTGCCAGCACCCCCGTGCAGGGTGGGAAACTGTTTTTT,CASTPVQGGKLFF
TRBV27,.,TRBJ2-7,.,TGTGCCAGCAGTTTTTCCGCACAGGGTATCTCCTACGAGCAGTACTTC,CASSFSAQGISYEQYF
TRBV19,.,TRBJ1-6,once,TGTGCCAGTAGTACACGGGGAGGTAATTCACCCCTCCACTTT,CASSTRGGNSPLHF
TRBV30,.,TRBJ1-1,.,TGTGCCTGGACCTCCACCGGGGGGTACACTGAAGCTTTCTTT,CAWTSTGGYTEAFF
TRBV5-5,TRBD2,TRBJ2-6,.,TGTGCCAGCAGCCGCCGGGGGGGGGCTGGGGCCAACGTCCTGACTTTC,CASSRRGGAGANVLTF
TRBV6-1,TRBD1,TRBJ2-7,.,TGTGCCAGCACCCCCTTGGGACAGGGCTACGAGCAGTACTTC,CASTPLGQGYEQYF
TRBV29-1,TRBD1,TRBJ1-1,.,TGCAGCGGATCCCTAACAGGGGGTGAAGCTTTCTTT,CSGSLTGGEAFF
TRBV27,TRBD2,TRBJ2-1,.,TGTGCCAGCAGTTTAGCATTTAGCGGGGGGGCTTACAATGAGCAGTTCTTC,CASSLAFSGGAYNEQFF
TRBV6-5,.,TRBJ1-2,.,TGTGCCAGCAGTTACGGGGGACCTAAGGGAGGGTATGGCTACACCTTC,CASSYGGPKGGYGYTF
TRBV21-1,.,TRBJ2-3,.,TGTGCCAGCAGTCCAGGCCGCTCAGATACGCAGTATTTT,CASSPGRSDTQYF
TRBV11-2,TRBD2,TRBJ2-5,.,TGTGCCAGCAGCACGCAGCGGGGGGGCCTGGAGACCCAGTACTTC,CASSTQRGGLETQYF
TRBV4-2,.,TRBJ1-6,.,TGTGCCAGCAGCCAAGATGGCCGTAATTCACCCCTCCACTTT,CASSQDGRNSPLHF
TRBV10-2,.,TRBJ2-7,.,TGCGCCAGCAGCGGGAGCGGCTACGAGCAGTACTTC,CASSGSGYEQYF
TRBV5-1,TRBD1,TRBJ1-1,.,TGCGCCAGCAGCCGGACAGGGGTGAACACTGAAGCTTTCTTT,CASSRTGVNTEAFF
TRBV19,TRBD1,TRBJ1-1,.,TGTGCCAGTAGTCCGGACAGGGGGCAGGGTACTGAAGCTTTCTTT,CASSPDRGQGTEAFF
TRBV11-3,.,TRBJ1-1,once,TGTGCCAGCAGCTTAGGAGGCAGAATGAACACTGAAGCTTTCTTT,CASSLGGRMNTEAFF
TRBV7-9,.,TRBJ1-6,few,TGTGCCAGCAGCCCCGGGGGGTATCGGTCACCCCTCCACTTT,CASSPGGYRSPLHF
TRBV7-9,TRBD1,TRBJ2-3,.,TGTGCCAGCAGCTTTACAGGGGAAGATACGCAGTATTTT,CASSFTGEDTQYF
TRBV28,.,TRBJ1-6,.,TGTGCCAGCAGTTTCCTCCAGGGGCTATCAAAATCACCCCTCCACTTT,CASSFLQGLSKSPLHF
TRBV5-4,TRBD2,TRBJ2-7,.,TGTGCCAGCAGCCAAGGGCGGGGGGCCCAGGGGCACGAGCAGTACTTC,CASSQGRGAQGHEQYF
TRBV28,.,TRBJ2-7,.,TGTGCCAGCAAGGAGACGGTATCCTACGAGCAGTACTTC,CASKETVSYEQYF
TRBV29-1,.,TRBJ2-3,.,TGCAGCGTTGAGGGGCCAGCGGCCCTCGGGGGTACGCAGTATTTT,CSVEGPAALGGTQYF
TRBV29-1,TRBD1,TRBJ1-4,.,TGCAGCGTGGGACAGGGGAGGTATGAAAAACTGTTTTTT,CSVGQGRYEKLFF
TRBV2,TRBD2,TRBJ2-1,.,TGTGCCAGCAGTGGACTAGCGAGGCTCTACAATGAGCAGTTCTTC,CASSGLARLYNEQFF
TRBV28,TRBD1,TRBJ1-5,.,TGTGCCAGCAGTTTACCCAGGGGGGGCAATCAGCCCCAGCATTTT,CASSLPRGGNQPQHF
TRBV11-3,.,TRBJ2-1,.,TGTGCCAGCAGCTGGACACTAAGCTCCTACAATGAGCAGTTCTTC,CASSWTLSSYNEQFF
TRBV5-6,.,TRBJ1-6,.,TGTGCCAGCAGCTTGAGCGGCCCCCTCCACTTT,CASSLSGPLHF
TRBV15,.,TRBJ2-1,.,TGTGCCACCAGCGGGGGAAGGGGGAGCTCCTACAATGAGCAGTTCTTC,CATSGGRGSSYNEQFF
TRBV28,TRBD1,TRBJ2-7,.,TGTGCCAGCAGTAAGACAGGGGGTAGTCTCTACGAGCAGTACTTC,CASSKTGGSLYEQYF
TRBV20-1,.,TRBJ1-4,.,TGCAGTGCCCGACAGAATGAAAAACTGTTTTTT,CSARQNEKLFF
TRBV11-2,TRBD1,TRBJ1-2,.,TGTGCCAGCAGCTGGGGGACAGGGAATCACTATGGCTACACCTTC,CASSWGTGNHYGYTF
TRBV10-2,.,TRBJ2-2,once,TGCGCCAGCAGTGAGGCGTCTCACGGCACCGGGGAGCTGTTTTTT,CASSEASHGTGELFF
TRBV7-2,.,TRBJ2-5,.,TGTGCCAGCAGCTTCGGTCCAACAGAGACCCAGTACTTC,CASSFGPTETQYF
TRBV7-9,.,TRBJ2-3,.,TGTGCCAGCAGCTTCGGGGCAGATACGCAGTATTTT,CASSFGADTQYF
TRBV5-4,TRBD2,TRBJ2-7,.,TGTGCCAGCAGCTTGGGTGGCGGGGGGGGAGGCGAGCAGTACTTC,CASSLGGGGGGEQYF
TRBV10-3,.,TRBJ1-1,few,TGTGCCATCAGTGAGTCGGGGAGGGTTAGCACTGAAGCTTTCTTT,CAISESGRVSTEAFF
TRBV7-2,TRBD1,TRBJ2-7,.,TGTGCCAGCAGCTTTGACAGGGGGCAGTACTTC,CASSFDRGQYF
TRBV14,TRBD1,TRBJ1-1,.,TGTGCCAGCAGCCAAGAACAGGGGGCGCGCACTGAAGCTTTCTTT,CASSQEQGARTEAFF
TRBV6-1,.,TRBJ2-1,.,TGTGCCAGCACTCACAGTGGGGGGGCCAGGAATGAGCAGTTCTTC,CASTHSGGARNEQFF
TRBV19,.,TRBJ1-5,.,TGTGCCAGTGCCCCTCCGGGGGGGCTCGGTCGAAATCAGCCCCAGCATTTT,CASAPPGGLGRNQPQHF
TRBV28,TRBD1,TRBJ1-1,.,TGTGCCAGCAGTGGGACAGTCCATGGGGACACTGAAGCTTTCTTT,CASSGTVHGDTEAFF
TRBV11-2,.,TRBJ1-3,.,TGTGCCAGCAGCTTAGTCGGGCAGGGCAGAAACACCATATATTTT,CASSLVGQGRNTIYF
TRBV19,TRBD1,TRBJ1-4,few,TGTGCCAGTAGTACGGACAGGGGGCGTGAAAAACTGTTTTTT,CASSTDRGREKLFF
TRBV2,.,TRBJ2-3,.,TGTGCCAGCAAGAGGACTAGCACAGATACGCAGTATTTT,CASKRTSTDTQYF
TRBV7-9,.,TRBJ2-1,.,TGTGCCAGCAGCCAGGGACTTTTCAATGAGCAGTTCTTC,CASSQGLFNEQFF
TRBV7-8,TRBD1,TRBJ1-2,.,TGTGCCAGCAGCTTAGGTGGACAGGTTAACTATGGCTACACCTTC,CASSLGGQVNYGYTF
TRBV18,.,TRBJ2-7,.,TGTGCCAGCTCACTTCGAGGGATCCACGAGCAGTACTTC,CASSLRGIHEQYF
TRBV6-6,.,TRBJ2-5,.,TGTGCCAGCAGTTACGGTAGGAGCCAAGAGACCCAGTACTTC,CASSYGRSQETQYF
TRBV5-1,.,TRBJ2-1,.,TGCGCCAGCAGCTTGGCCGGCGTGGGCTATGAGCAGTTCTTC,CASSLAGVGYEQFF
TRBV29-1,.,TRBJ2-7,.,TGCAGCGTTGAAAGCCAGGCTACCTACGAGCAGTACTTC,CSVESQATYEQYF